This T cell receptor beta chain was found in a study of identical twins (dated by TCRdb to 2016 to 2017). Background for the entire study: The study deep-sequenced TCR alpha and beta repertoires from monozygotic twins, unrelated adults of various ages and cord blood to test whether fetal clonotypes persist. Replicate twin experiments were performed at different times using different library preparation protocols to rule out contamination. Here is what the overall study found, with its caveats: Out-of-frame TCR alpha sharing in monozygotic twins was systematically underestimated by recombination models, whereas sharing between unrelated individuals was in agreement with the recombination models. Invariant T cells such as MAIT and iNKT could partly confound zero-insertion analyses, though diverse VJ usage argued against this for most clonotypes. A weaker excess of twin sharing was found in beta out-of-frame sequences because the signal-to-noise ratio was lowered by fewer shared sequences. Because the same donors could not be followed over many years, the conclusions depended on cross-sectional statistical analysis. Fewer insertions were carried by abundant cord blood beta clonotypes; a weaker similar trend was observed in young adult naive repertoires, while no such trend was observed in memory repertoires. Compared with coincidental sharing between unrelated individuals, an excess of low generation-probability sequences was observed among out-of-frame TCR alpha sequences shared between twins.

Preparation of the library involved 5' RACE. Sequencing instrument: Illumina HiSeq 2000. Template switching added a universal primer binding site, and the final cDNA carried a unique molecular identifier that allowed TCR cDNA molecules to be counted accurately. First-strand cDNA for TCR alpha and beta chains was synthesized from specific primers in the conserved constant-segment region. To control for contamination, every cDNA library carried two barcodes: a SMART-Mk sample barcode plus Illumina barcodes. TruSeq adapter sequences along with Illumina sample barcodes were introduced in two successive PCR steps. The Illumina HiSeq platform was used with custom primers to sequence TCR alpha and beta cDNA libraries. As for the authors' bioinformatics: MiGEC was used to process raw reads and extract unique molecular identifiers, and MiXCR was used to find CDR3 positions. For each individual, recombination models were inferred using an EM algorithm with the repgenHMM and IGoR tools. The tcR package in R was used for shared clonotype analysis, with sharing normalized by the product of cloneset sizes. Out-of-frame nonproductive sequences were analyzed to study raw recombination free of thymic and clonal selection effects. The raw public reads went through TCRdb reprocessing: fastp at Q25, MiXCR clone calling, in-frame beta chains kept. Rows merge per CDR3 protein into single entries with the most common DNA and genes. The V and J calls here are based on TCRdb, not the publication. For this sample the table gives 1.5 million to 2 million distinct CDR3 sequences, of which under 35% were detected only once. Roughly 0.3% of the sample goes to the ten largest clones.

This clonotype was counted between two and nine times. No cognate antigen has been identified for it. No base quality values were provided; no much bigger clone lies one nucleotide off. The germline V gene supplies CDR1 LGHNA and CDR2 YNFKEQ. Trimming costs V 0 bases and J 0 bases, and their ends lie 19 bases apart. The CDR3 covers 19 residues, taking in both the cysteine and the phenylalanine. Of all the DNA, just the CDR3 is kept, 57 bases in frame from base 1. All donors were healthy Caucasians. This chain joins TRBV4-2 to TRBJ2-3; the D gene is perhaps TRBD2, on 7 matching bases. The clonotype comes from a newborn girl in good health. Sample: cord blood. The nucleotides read TGTGCCAGCAGCCAAGAAAGGGGTAGGGCGGGGGCTAGCACAGATACGCAGTATTTT. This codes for CASSQERGRAGASTDTQYF.